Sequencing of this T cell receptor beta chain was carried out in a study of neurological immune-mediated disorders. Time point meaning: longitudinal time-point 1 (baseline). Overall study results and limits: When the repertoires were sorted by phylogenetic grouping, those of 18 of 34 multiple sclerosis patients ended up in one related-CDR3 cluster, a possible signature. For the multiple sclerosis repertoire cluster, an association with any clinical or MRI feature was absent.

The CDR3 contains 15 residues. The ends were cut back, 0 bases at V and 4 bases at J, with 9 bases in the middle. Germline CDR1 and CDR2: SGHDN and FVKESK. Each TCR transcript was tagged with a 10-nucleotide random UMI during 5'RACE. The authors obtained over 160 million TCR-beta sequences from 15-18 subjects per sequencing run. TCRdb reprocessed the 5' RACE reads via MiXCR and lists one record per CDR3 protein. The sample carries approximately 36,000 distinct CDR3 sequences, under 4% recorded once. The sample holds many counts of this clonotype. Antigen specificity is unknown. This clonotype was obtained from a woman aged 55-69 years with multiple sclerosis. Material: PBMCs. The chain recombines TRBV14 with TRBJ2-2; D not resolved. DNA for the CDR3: TGTGCCAGCAGCCAAGATCTAGTCGGCACCGGGGAGCTGTTTTTT. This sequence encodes CASSQDLVGTGELFF.